Reported below is one TCR beta chain. This clonotype was recorded a few times. This clone's antigen is unknown. Base qualities are not recorded, but no much larger clone differs from it by a single base. Trimmed from V: 2 bases; trimmed from J: 6 bases; junction bases lacking a gene match: 9. Sequences SGHDN (CDR1) and FVKESK (CDR2) are obtained from the germline V gene. The CDR3, cysteine through phenylalanine, is 17 amino acids long. Only the CDR3 DNA stays, 51 bases, in frame from base 1. The library was produced with PCR. The sequencing machine was an Illumina HiSeq 2500. Molecular barcoding was employed in the preparation of TCR libraries, with unique molecular identifiers being used to normalize TCRbeta repertoire quantification. TCRdb redid the processing of the public reads, applying fastp at Q25 and MiXCR, and retained in-frame beta chains. Rows with a matching CDR3 protein are joined into one entry that keeps the most common DNA and genes. The sample profile shows 200,000 to 250,000 distinct CDR3 sequences; about a tenth of them were found once. The leading ten clones occupy approximately 5.9% of the sample.

This entry comes from a study of T-cell reconstitution after alpha-beta-depleted transplantation in children (dated by TCRdb to about 2016). For context, the study as a whole: T-cell immune reconstitution after TCRalphabeta/CD19-depleted allogeneic hematopoietic cell transplantation in children was quantitatively tracked in the study by means of TCR repertoire profiling.

This TCR derives from a human donor who donated a stem cell graft to a child with acute lymphoblastic leukemia. Sequenced material: PBMCs from the stem cell graft donor, taken from the stem cell graft. The sequence links TRBV14 to TRBJ2-4; TRBD1 agrees with 11 junctional bases. The nucleotide sequence is given as TGTGCCAGCAGCCAAAGGACAGGGGGCGCGATGGGAAACATTCAGTACTTC. Its translation is CASSQRTGGAMGNIQYF.